A single sample gave rise to the 29 T cell receptor beta chains below, sequenced in a study of shared clonotypes between healthy human individuals. The protocol was immunoSEQ multiplex PCR, while the TCRdb copy is restricted to in-frame clones and leaves out a portion. The sample includes some 500,000 clones, 65% to 80% of them seen just once. The sample comprised PBMCs. The origin of the receptors is a woman aged 40 to 50 in good health. Some clones in this sample may be carry-over from other donors' samples.

This clone was counted once. The chain combines TRBV28 with TRBJ2-3, with 7 bases matching TRBD2. V dropped 2 bases and J dropped 4; count of bases not matched to a gene: 9. The CDR3 is made up of 16 amino acids. Germline loops: CDR1 MDHEN, CDR2 SYDVKM. CDR3 in DNA: TGTGCCAGCAGTTTAGACTGGCGGGAGCTGGCAGATACGCAGTATTTT. It encodes CASSLDWRELADTQYF.

The chain carries TRBV4-1 and TRBJ1-2; no firm D call. V was cut by 4 bases and J by 4 bases, with 16 bases left in between. CDR3 length: 15 amino acids. The germline V gene encodes CDR1 MGHRA and CDR2 YSYEKL. CDR3 in DNA: TGCGCCAGCAGCCTAGGCGTGGCGGGGAGCTATGGCTACACCTTC. Its translation is CASSLGVAGSYGYTF.

The V call is TRBV6-6, the J call TRBJ2-7, with TRBD1 matching over 8 bases. This CDR3 has 15 amino acids. Germline loops: CDR1 MNHNY, CDR2 SVGAGI (reference sequence). V shed 0 bases, J shed 6 bases, and the junction held 7 bases outside the gene matches. CDR3 in DNA: TGTGCCAGCAGTTACTCTGGACAGGGCGCCGGCGAGCAGTACTTC. Translated, it gives CASSYSGQGAGEQYF.

V gene TRBV7-9 combines with J gene TRBJ2-7; D is undetermined. This CDR3 comprises 15 residues. The germline V and J ends were trimmed by 4 bases and 5 bases, with 18 bases remaining between them. CDR1 and CDR2 from the germline V gene are SEHNR and FQNEAQ (reference sequence). The CDR3 loop is CASSSLPAGFNEQYF. For the CDR3, the DNA is TGTGCCAGCAGCTCGCTCCCCGCCGGTTTTAACGAGCAGTACTTC.

J is TRBJ2-7 and V is TRBV6-5; TRBD2 aligns across 11 bases. The CDR3 is made up of 15 amino acids. V shed 10 bases and J 1 base; nucleotides not matched to a gene: 9. CDR1 is MNHEY, CDR2 SVGAGI, per germline. CDR3: CATPGASGRSYEQYF. CDR3 bases: TGTGCCACACCCGGGGCTAGCGGGAGGTCCTACGAGCAGTACTTC.

The chain carries TRBV7-8 and TRBJ1-3, with 8 positions matching TRBD1. Germline CDR1 and CDR2: SGHVS and FQNEAQ. The CDR3 is made up of 18 amino acids. V shed 1 base, J shed 1 base, and the junction held 9 bases outside the gene matches. The CDR3 nucleotides are TGTGCCAGCAGCTTAGTTACAGGGGGGAGTCTTTCTGGAAACACCATATATTTT. It yields the protein CASSLVTGGSLSGNTIYF.

This chain links TRBV4-2 with TRBJ2-7; possible D gene TRBD1, 6 bases. CDR3 length equals 14 residues. In germline, CDR1 is LGHNA, CDR2 YNFKEQ. The V end lost 6 bases, the J end lost 4 bases, and 16 bases lay between the germline ends. The CDR3 is CASSRDRNRYEQYF. The CDR3 bases are TGTGCCAGCAGTCGCGACAGGAACCGGTACGAGCAGTACTTC.

This clone was seen repeatedly, ten times or more. The V and J genes are TRBV6-1 and TRBJ1-2, with 9 bases that match TRBD1. Germline lookup yields CDR1 MNHNS and CDR2 SASEGT. This CDR3 is built from 14 residues. Trimming removed 6 bases from V and 4 bases from J; junction bases left unmatched: 6. CDR3 amino acids: CASRPGQGLYGYTF. Here the CDR3 DNA reads TGTGCCAGCAGGCCGGGACAGGGACTCTATGGCTACACCTTC.

Only a few counts were recorded for this clone. This sequence joins TRBV28 and TRBJ1-1; the D is unclear. This CDR3 is built from 11 residues. The V and J ends lost 3 bases and 9 bases respectively, with 8 bases between them. Germline CDR1 and CDR2: MDHEN and SYDVKM. CDR3 bases: TGTGCCAGCAGTTTTAGGTCACAAGCTTTCTTT. This sequence encodes CASSFRSQAFF.

This chain links TRBV5-4 with TRBJ2-2; D gene unclear. Germline V gene sequence: CDR1 SGHNT, CDR2 YYREEE (reference sequence). V lost 4 bases to trimming and J lost 6 bases, with 7 bases between them. This CDR3 region has 12 residues. The CDR3 reads CASSLFPGELFF. Written as DNA, the CDR3 is TGTGCCAGCAGCCTGTTCCCCGGGGAGCTGTTTTTT. Complete variable domain (other parts from reference TRBV5-4 and TRBJ2-2): ETGVTQSPTHLIKTRGQQVTLRCSSQSGHNTVSWYQQALGQGPQFIFQYYREEENGRGNFPPRFSGLQFPNYSSELNVNALELDDSALYLCASSLFPGELFFGEGSRLTVL.

This clone was recorded only once. With only one base between it and a far larger clone, this is likely a read error. The chain carries TRBV7-9 and TRBJ2-1; no clear D gene. CDR3 length: 15 amino acids. The V end was cut by 1 base, the J end by 3 bases, with 10 bases between. Per germline, CDR1 SEHNR and CDR2 FQNEAQ (reference sequence). CDR3 residues: CASSLVPEVYNEQFF. CDR3 nucleotide sequence: TGTGCCAGCAGCTTAGTTCCAGAGGTCTACAATGAGCAGTTCTTC.

This clone has more than one count but fewer than ten. The chain combines TRBV27 with TRBJ1-1; D is possibly TRBD1 (6 bases). Per the germline V gene, CDR1 is MNHEY and CDR2 is SMNVEV (reference sequence). The CDR3 loop spans 13 amino acids. Trimming removed 7 bases from V and 8 bases from J, with 17 bases in between. The CDR3 DNA reads TGTGCCAGCAAAACAGGGTCCCTTAGGGAAGCTTTCTTT. Residues: CASKTGSLREAFF.

This sequence joins TRBV11-1 and TRBJ2-7; D is possibly TRBD1 (5 bases). Germline V gives CDR1 SGHAT, CDR2 FQDESV (reference sequence). The CDR3 has 16 residues. V lost 1 base to trimming and J lost 5 bases, with 18 bases between them. Here the CDR3 reads CASSLGLGHGEDEQYF. DNA of the CDR3: TGTGCCAGCAGCTTAGGCCTAGGACATGGCGAGGACGAGCAGTACTTC.

In DNA form, the CDR3 reads TGCGCGCCCAGACGGCGGGGGGTGCGGGGAAACACCATATATTTT. This codes for CAPRRRGVRGNTIYF. The chain recombines TRBV5-1 with TRBJ1-3, with a weak D call TRBD1 (5 bases). CDR1 is SGHRS and CDR2 is YFSETQ in the germline V gene. The CDR3 is 15 residues long. Full variable domain (remainder filled in from reference TRBV5-1 and TRBJ1-3): KAGVTQTPRYLIKTRGQQVTLSCSPISGHRSVSWYQQTPGQGLQFLFEYFSETQRNKGNFPGRFSGRQFSNSRSEMNVSTLELGDSALYLCAPRRRGVRGNTIYFGEGSWLTVV.

Only a few counts were recorded for this clone. The rearrangement joins TRBV7-9 to TRBJ1-1, with TRBD1 matching 9 bases. V shed 3 bases and J 2 bases; nucleotides not matched to a gene: 1. The CDR3 length is 14 residues. Germline loops: CDR1 SEHNR, CDR2 FQNEAQ (reference sequence). The CDR3 loop reads CASSFTGGNTEAFF. The CDR3 DNA is TGTGCCAGCAGCTTTACAGGGGGCAACACTGAAGCTTTCTTT.

CDR3 protein: CASSRDRAANEKLFF. The CDR3, as DNA: TGTGCCAGCAGTAGGGACAGGGCGGCTAATGAAAAACTGTTTTTT. The chain has TRBV6-1 and TRBJ1-4; 9 positions agree with TRBD1. The CDR3 is made up of 15 amino acids. CDR1 is MNHNS, CDR2 SASEGT, per germline. The V segment lost 5 bases and the J segment 3 bases; nucleotides outside the gene matches: 4.

The chain joins TRBV18 to TRBJ2-7; 12 bases fit TRBD1. The CDR3 consists of 15 residues. Germline trimming cut 6 bases from V and 3 bases from J; bases unmatched to any gene: 6. CDR1 and CDR2 (germline): KGHSH, LQKENI. CDR3 region: CASSKGQGAYYEQYF. DNA for the CDR3: TGTGCCAGCTCGAAGGGACAGGGGGCATACTACGAGCAGTACTTC.

This clone has just a few counts. V and J are TRBV30 and TRBJ2-1; 8 bases agree with TRBD1. This CDR3 spans 14 amino acids. V shed 6 bases and J 7 bases; nucleotides not matched to a gene: 11. The germline V gene has CDR1 GTSNPN and CDR2 SVGIG (reference sequence). CDR3 nucleotide sequence: TGTGCCTGTATGGGGGACAGGCAGCAAAATGAGCAGTTCTTC. Protein product: CACMGDRQQNEQFF.

This chain uses TRBV7-3 with TRBJ2-5; TRBD2 agrees at 9 bases. The CDR3 has 16 amino acids. With V trimmed by 2 bases and J by 5 bases, 9 bases remained unmatched. From germline, CDR1 is SGHTA and CDR2 FQGTGA. DNA of the CDR3: TGTGCCAGCAGCTTAGCGGCGGGAGGGCCGGGTGAGACCCAGTACTTC. The encoded protein is CASSLAAGGPGETQYF.

The chain couples TRBV6-6 to TRBJ2-5; 7 bases fit TRBD1. V lost 5 bases and J lost 4; bases outside the gene matches: 4. CDR3 length equals 13 residues. Germline CDR1 and CDR2: MNHNY and SVGAGI (reference sequence). CDR3 in amino acids: CASSDRVGETQYF. CDR3 sequence (DNA): TGTGCCAGCAGTGACAGGGTTGGAGAGACCCAGTACTTC.

The V gene is TRBV7-9, the J gene TRBJ1-4, with D tentatively TRBD1 (5 bases). The length of the CDR3 is 14 residues. The V and J ends lost 3 bases and 6 bases respectively, with 11 bases between them. CDR1 is SEHNR, CDR2 FQNEAQ, per germline (reference sequence). The CDR3: CASSFGGGDEKLFF. Written as DNA, the CDR3 is TGTGCCAGCAGCTTCGGTGGGGGGGATGAAAAACTGTTTTTT.

The chain recombines TRBV28 with TRBJ2-7; 8 positions agree with TRBD1. V dropped 3 bases and J dropped 1; count of bases not matched to a gene: 5. Germline V lookup: CDR1 MDHEN, CDR2 SYDVKM. CDR3 size: 15 residues. Here the CDR3 DNA reads TGTGCCAGCAGTTTGCCTGGGACAGGTTCCTACGAGCAGTACTTC. It encodes CASSLPGTGSYEQYF.

J is TRBJ2-7 and V is TRBV7-2, with 7 positions matching TRBD1. CDR3 length: 15 residues. CDR1 SGHTA and CDR2 FQGNSA come from the germline V gene. The ends lost 4 bases at V and 2 bases at J; junction bases unmatched: 8. The CDR3 region is CASSSVTGSPYEQYF. The CDR3 nucleotides are TGTGCCAGCAGCTCGGTGACAGGGTCACCCTACGAGCAGTACTTC.

Of note for this clone: Its ends do not fully match the called genes, so a read error is possible. This sequence joins TRBV27 and TRBJ2-5; D might be TRBD2 (6 bases). Gene TRBJ2-7 matches the end of the DNA better, so the J call may be wrong. Germline V CDR1 and CDR2: MNHEY, SMNVEV (reference sequence). The CDR3 contains 14 residues. The CDR3 DNA reads as TGTGCCAGCAGTTTCTTACGGGACTCCCACGAGCAGTACTTC. This translates into CASSFLRDSHEQYF.

For the CDR3, the DNA is TGTGCCAGCAGTTTTGCGGGCGAGAGCGAAAAACTGTTTTTT. Protein product: CASSFAGESEKLFF. This sequence joins TRBV28 and TRBJ1-4; D not certain. This CDR3 is built from 14 residues. Trimming stripped 3 bases from V and 8 bases from J, with 13 bases between. Germline assignment: CDR1 MDHEN and CDR2 SYDVKM.

This clone showed up just once. This chain joins TRBV5-4 and TRBJ2-5, with D perhaps matching TRBD1 (5 bases). V was pared by 4 bases and J by 3 bases, with 13 bases between. Germline V gene lookup returns CDR1 SGHNT and CDR2 YYREEE (reference sequence). This CDR3 is 14 amino acids long. CDR3 bases: TGTGCCAGCAGCCCAGCCGACAGTAAAGAGACCCAGTACTTC. Translating gives CASSPADSKETQYF.

The chain is built from TRBV28 and TRBJ2-3; 9 bases fit TRBD1. V lost 7 bases to trimming and J lost 4 bases; unmatched junction nucleotides: 9. CDR1 is MDHEN and CDR2 is SYDVKM in the germline V gene. This CDR3 contains 15 residues. The CDR3 nucleotides are TGTGCCAGCACCTCGGGACAGGGATTTCCAGATACGCAGTATTTT. Protein: CASTSGQGFPDTQYF.

This chain joins TRBV28 and TRBJ1-2, with a possible D match to TRBD1 (6 bases). The germline V gene encodes CDR1 MDHEN and CDR2 SYDVKM. The CDR3 spans 15 residues. The germline V and J ends were trimmed by 6 bases and 8 bases, with 22 bases remaining between them. The CDR3, as DNA: TGTGCCAGCAGGTCTACCCCCGGGGGCGAGGGCGGCTACACCTTC. It is translated as CASRSTPGGEGGYTF.

V gene TRBV28 combines with J gene TRBJ1-1; D might be TRBD1 (6 bases). This CDR3 region has 15 residues. Germline V CDR1 and CDR2: MDHEN, SYDVKM. With 4 bases removed from V and 3 bases from J, the gap between germline ends came to 15 bases. CDR3 in DNA: TGTGCCAGCAGTTCGCGGGGGGCGGGCTACACTGAAGCTTTCTTT. Translating gives CASSSRGAGYTEAFF.